This TCR beta chain was sequenced in a study of cytomegalovirus exposure and HLA in healthy donors. Notes on the study in general: In a later analysis, a missense DCLRE1C variant was linked to TCR beta V- and J-gene trimming.

Trimming cost V 5 bases and J 1 base, with 11 bases left between them. Germline V gene data show CDR1 as SNHLY and CDR2 as FYNNEI. This CDR3 has 14 residues. This clone turned up a few times. Its matching antigen is unknown. Researchers ran the PCR with 60 Vbeta and 13 Jbeta primers. The table came from immunoSEQ multiplex PCR; TCRdb's copy has only in-frame clones and leaves some out. Here the sample spans roughly 200,000 clones, 65% to 85% being singletons. Sequenced sample: PBMCs. The chain combines TRBV2 with TRBJ1-1; unclear D gene. The clonotype originates from a woman aged 25 to 39 in good health and CMV-seronegative. In DNA, the CDR3 is TGTGCCAGCAGTTCTAGACTTGGGAACACTGAAGCTTTCTTT. It translates to CASSSRLGNTEAFF.